The subject of this entry is one T cell receptor beta chain. Each CDR3 protein gets one entry after TCRdb re-called the 5' RACE reads with MiXCR. Of 400,000 to 500,000 distinct CDR3 sequences listed, roughly 20% were seen once; the top ten hold approximately 12%. The data were taken from a study of identical twins. The germline V gene has CDR1 DFQATT and CDR2 SNEGSKA (reference sequence). V was pared by 0 bases and J by 7 bases, with 8 bases of the junction left unmatched. The CDR3 spans 15 residues. The sample taken for sequencing was naive T cells sorted from blood. The chain is built from TRBV20-1 and TRBJ2-1; the match to TRBD2 covers 8 bases. The sequence derives from a man over 45 in good health. As DNA, the CDR3 is TGCAGTGCTAGAGATTTGATAGCGGGGCGGAATGAGCAGTTCTTC. Protein: CSARDLIAGRNEQFF.